A selection of T cell receptor beta chains follows, all from one sample in a study of blood T cells in healthy people across ages. TCRdb processed the 5' RACE reads anew with MiXCR; each CDR3 protein has one entry. The sample includes some 560,000 distinct CDR3 sequences, about a quarter of them seen just once. These data were also filed under a second study, of T cells of mothers and their children.

The source material was blood. The origin of the receptors is a boy younger than 10 in good health. The CDR3 runs from the conserved cysteine through the conserved F or W. A D gene is named only where the DNA matches it firmly. Size is omitted from some rows. Given values are once, few, many or a class for expanded clones.

V gene	J gene	D gene	clone size	CDR3 length	CDR3 protein	CDR3 DNA
TRBV7-9	TRBJ2-7	TRBD2	.	15	CASSTYSGSGNEQYF	TGTGCCAGCAGCACCTATAGCGGGAGTGGCAACGAGCAGTACTTC
TRBV27	TRBJ2-7	.	many	13	CASSPLSSYEQYF	TGTGCCAGCAGTCCTCTGAGCTCCTACGAGCAGTACTTC
TRBV7-2	TRBJ2-1	.	few	12	CASSFTPVKQFF	TGTGCCAGCAGCTTTACCCCCGTAAAGCAGTTCTTC
TRBV7-9	TRBJ2-3	.	few	17	CASSLPLPGLSTDTQYF	TGTGCCAGCAGCTTACCACTACCGGGACTTAGCACAGATACGCAGTATTTT
TRBV12-3/TRBV12-4	TRBJ2-1	.	.	17	CASSLPYVSLAANEQFF	TGTGCCAGCAGTTTACCGTATGTAAGCCTAGCCGCCAATGAGCAGTTCTTC
TRBV14	TRBJ2-7	.	few	15	CASSQEDSGVYEQYF	TGTGCCAGCAGCCAAGAAGATAGTGGGGTCTACGAGCAGTACTTC
TRBV9	TRBJ1-6	TRBD1	.	13	CASSPRRDSALHF	TGTGCCAGCAGCCCCCGCCGGGACAGTGCCCTCCACTTT
TRBV5-1	TRBJ1-6	.	.	16	CASSLAFGQRNSPLHF	TGCGCCAGCAGCTTGGCCTTCGGACAGCGTAATTCACCCCTCCACTTT
TRBV7-9	TRBJ2-5	TRBD2	.	16	CASSRPGLVGWETQYF	TGTGCCAGCAGCCGGCCGGGACTAGTCGGATGGGAGACCCAGTACTTC
TRBV5-1	TRBJ1-4	.	.	14	CASSFEQRNEKLFF	TGCGCCAGCAGCTTTGAGCAGAGGAATGAAAAACTGTTTTTT
TRBV15	TRBJ2-7	.	.	13	CTTSKERGLVQYF	TGTACCACCAGCAAAGAACGGGGGCTGGTGCAGTACTTC
TRBV29-1	TRBJ2-7	.	.	12	CSVEDSSYEQYF	TGCAGCGTAGAAGATAGCAGCTACGAGCAGTACTTC
TRBV6-1	TRBJ1-2	TRBD1	.	14	CASSGGTGVTGYTF	TGTGCCAGCAGTGGAGGGACAGGGGTGACTGGCTACACCTTC
TRBV5-1	TRBJ2-3	.	.	14	CASSFTPDTDTQYF	TGCGCCAGCAGCTTTACTCCAGACACAGATACGCAGTATTTT
TRBV3-1	TRBJ2-2	.	.	14	CASRRTQNTGELFF	TGTGCCAGCCGCAGGACTCAGAACACCGGGGAGCTGTTTTTT
TRBV5-1	TRBJ1-2	TRBD1	few	18	CASSSPPGQGAPNYGYTF	TGCGCCAGCAGCTCGCCTCCGGGACAGGGGGCCCCTAACTATGGCTACACCTTC
TRBV5-1	TRBJ2-1	TRBD1	.	14	CASSTGQGDGVKFF	TGCGCCAGCAGCACCGGACAGGGAGATGGTGTGAAGTTCTTC
TRBV14	TRBJ2-1	.	many	13	CASSQLGSNEQFF	TGTGCCAGCAGCCAACTAGGAAGTAATGAGCAGTTCTTC
TRBV15	TRBJ1-4	.	.	14	CATSRGGESGKLFF	TGTGCCACCAGCAGAGGGGGAGAGTCGGGAAAACTGTTTTTT
TRBV5-1	TRBJ2-5	TRBD1	many	14	CASSPGTGQETQYF	TGTGCCAGCAGCCCCGGGACAGGTCAAGAGACCCAGTACTTC
TRBV12-3/TRBV12-4	TRBJ2-6	TRBD1	few	18	CASSLIGTGVSGANVLTF	TGTGCCAGCAGTTTAATCGGGACAGGGGTCTCCGGGGCCAACGTCCTGACTTTC
TRBV29-1	TRBJ2-4	.	.	12	CSAELSKNIQYF	TGCAGCGCTGAGCTGTCCAAAAACATTCAGTACTTC
TRBV20-1	TRBJ1-2	.	.	11	CSARNRYGYTF	TGCAGTGCTAGGAACAGATATGGCTACACCTTC
TRBV7-9	TRBJ2-1	.	.	16	CASSSRGLAAYNEQFF	TGTGCCAGCAGCTCCAGAGGTCTAGCAGCCTACAATGAGCAGTTCTTC
TRBV9	TRBJ2-1	.	few	15	CASSVVGGGGDEQFF	TGTGCCAGCAGCGTAGTGGGCGGCGGTGGTGACGAGCAGTTCTTC
TRBV28	TRBJ1-1	.	.	13	CASSRPGTTEAFF	TGTGCCAGCAGCCGTCCGGGGACCACTGAAGCTTTCTTT
TRBV6-5	TRBJ1-2	.	few	15	CASSYLRGYRDGYTF	TGTGCCAGCAGTTACCTCCGGGGTTATCGGGATGGCTACACCTTC
TRBV7-2	TRBJ1-2	.	.	14	CASSLAGDGYAYTF	TGTGCCAGCAGCTTAGCGGGGGATGGCTATGCCTACACCTTC
TRBV3-1	TRBJ2-4	.	.	16	CASSLTGGEAKNIQYF	TGTGCCAGCAGTCTCACAGGGGGGGAAGCCAAAAACATTCAGTACTTC
TRBV20-1	TRBJ2-5	.	.	13	CSASAQSGETQYF	TGCAGTGCTAGCGCTCAATCAGGAGAGACCCAGTACTTC
TRBV5-1	TRBJ2-1	.	.	15	CASSLADSIYNEQFF	TGCGCCAGCAGCTTGGCGGACTCGATTTACAATGAGCAGTTCTTC